Listed below are T cell receptor beta chains from one sample, sequenced in a study of shared clonotypes between healthy human individuals. TCRdb keeps only in-frame clones here, not all; method: immunoSEQ multiplex PCR. The sample lists 2 million to 2.5 million clones; roughly 90% were seen once. Sequencing was done on a sample of naive CD4+ T cells from PBMCs. These receptor sequences come from a man younger than 30 in good health. Some clones in this sample may be carry-over from other donors' samples. The CDR3 runs from the conserved cysteine through the conserved F or W. D genes are given only for firm matches. The listing skips clone size in some rows; elsewhere it reads once, few, many or a size class.

TRBV5-6	TRBJ1-3	.	.	TGTGCCAGCAGCTTTACCGGGGATGGAAACACCATATATTTT	CASSFTGDGNTIYF
TRBV28	TRBJ1-5	.	.	TGTGCCACAAGGTCCGGGACACACTATAGCAATCAGCCCCAGCATTTT	CATRSGTHYSNQPQHF
TRBV9	TRBJ2-5	few	.	TGTGCCAGCAGCGTAGGGGGAGGAGAGACCCAGTACTTC	CASSVGGGETQYF
TRBV15	TRBJ1-2	.	.	TGTGCCACCAGCAGAGGCCCTAACACCGCCGATGGCTACACCTTC	CATSRGPNTADGYTF
TRBV29-1	TRBJ2-1	.	.	TGCAGCGTTGAAGATGGGCGAGACAATGAGCAGTTCTTC	CSVEDGRDNEQFF
TRBV7-2	TRBJ2-2	.	TRBD2	TGTGCCAGCAGCTTAGTTGGCGGGAGGGCCGCCGGGGAGCTGTTTTTT	CASSLVGGRAAGELFF
TRBV7-2	TRBJ2-5	.	.	TGTGCCAGCAGCTTAGAGCGGCTGGAGACCCAGTACTTC	CASSLERLETQYF
TRBV14	TRBJ2-7	.	.	TGTGCCAGCAGCCGGAACAGGGTCGGCGAGCAGTACTTC	CASSRNRVGEQYF
TRBV15	TRBJ1-4	.	TRBD1	TGTGCCACCAGCAGCCCCCGGGACAGCACTGAAAAACTGTTTTTT	CATSSPRDSTEKLFF
TRBV18	TRBJ1-5	once	TRBD1	TGTGCCAGCTCACCTGACAGGGACTATCAGCCCCAGCATTTT	CASSPDRDYQPQHF
TRBV11-3	TRBJ1-2	.	.	TGTGCCAGCAGCTTAGGGACATCTAACTACACCTTC	CASSLGTSNYTF
TRBV19	TRBJ1-2	.	.	TGTGCCAGTAGTATTGGGACCTCTAACTATGGCTACACCTTC	CASSIGTSNYGYTF
TRBV5-1	TRBJ1-4	once	.	TGCGCCAGCAGCGCCGGACGTACTGCAACTAATGAAAAACTGTTTTTT	CASSAGRTATNEKLFF
TRBV10-2	TRBJ2-3	.	TRBD2	TGCGCATCCAGCGGGAAGGGGAGGGACACAGATACGCAGTATTTT	CASSGKGRDTDTQYF
TRBV9	TRBJ2-1	.	TRBD1	TGTGCCAGCAGCCCACAAGGGACAGTCGAGGATGAGCAGTTCTTC	CASSPQGTVEDEQFF
TRBV5-1	TRBJ1-4	.	TRBD1	TGCGCCAGCAGCTCAGACAGGGGGTTGTGGAAAGACTCTGAAAAACTGTTTTTT	CASSSDRGLWKDSEKLFF
TRBV6-5	TRBJ2-7	.	.	TGTGCCAGCAGTTACGGGTCGCGGAAGGTTAACGAGCAGTACTTC	CASSYGSRKVNEQYF
TRBV5-8	TRBJ1-2	.	TRBD1	TGTGCCAGCAGCTTACGAGGCACCCTGGACAGGGGGCAACTTGGCTACACCTTC	CASSLRGTLDRGQLGYTF
TRBV28	TRBJ2-7	once	.	TGTGCCAGCAGTCGCGTGCTCGGCGGGAAGTCCCTCTACGAGCAGTACTTC	CASSRVLGGKSLYEQYF
TRBV30	TRBJ2-7	.	TRBD1	TGTGCCTGGAGTGAACAGGGGCTTTACGAGCAGTACTTC	CAWSEQGLYEQYF
TRBV4-2	TRBJ1-1	few	.	TGTGCCAGCAGCCAAGTGGGTAGGAACACTGAAGCTTTCTTT	CASSQVGRNTEAFF
TRBV4-2	TRBJ2-7	.	.	TGTGCCAGCAGCCGCCGGGACCGCTCCTACGAGCAGTACTTC	CASSRRDRSYEQYF
TRBV2	TRBJ2-3	once	.	TGTGCCAGCAGTATCGACACAGTGACAGATACGCAGTATTTT	CASSIDTVTDTQYF
TRBV21-1	TRBJ2-6	.	.	TGTGCCAGCAGCAAAGTAAAGGGACCCGGGGCCAACGTCCTGACTTTC	CASSKVKGPGANVLTF
TRBV9	TRBJ2-3	.	.	TGTGCCAGCACCCGGGACAGCGGGCGCACAGATACGCAGTATTTT	CASTRDSGRTDTQYF
TRBV9	TRBJ2-7	.	.	TGTGCCAGCAGCGTAGGAGGCCGGAGCTCCTACGAGCAGTACTTC	CASSVGGRSSYEQYF
TRBV18	TRBJ2-2	.	TRBD2	TGTGCCAGCTCACCGCCGGGGGGTAGAGACACCGGGGAGCTGTTTTTT	CASSPPGGRDTGELFF
TRBV10-3	TRBJ2-3	.	.	TGTGCCATCAGTGAGGGCTACGAGGGGACAGATACGCAGTATTTT	CAISEGYEGTDTQYF
TRBV18	TRBJ2-2	.	.	TGTGCCAGCTCAGAATTGGGCCTCACCGGGGAGCTGTTTTTT	CASSELGLTGELFF
TRBV4-3	TRBJ2-5	.	.	TGCGCCAGCAGCCAAACTCCGACTTCCTCGAGGCGGAGCGGGAGACAGGGAGAGACCCAGTACTTC	CASSQTPTSSRRSGRQGETQYF